This T cell receptor (beta chain) was sequenced during a study of CD8 T cells in Susac syndrome. Study-wide points: The number of individuals included in the study's TCR sequencing and HLA analysis was acknowledged as relatively small.

This clonotype was observed a handful of times. The antigen is undetermined. TCR beta from blood CD8+ and CD4+ T cells was sequenced. Treatment-naive patients with stable or active relapsing-remitting disease served as multiple sclerosis controls. When the RNA was reverse transcribed, random hexamers were used with an input of about 0.5 to 1 ug. The immunoSEQ assay covered 54 Vbeta and 13 Jbeta segments for CDR3. TCRdb fed the immunoSEQ multiplex PCR reads into MiXCR, producing one record per CDR3 protein. The sample includes 100,000 to 150,000 distinct CDR3 sequences, about 92% of them seen just once. The CDR3 contains 15 residues. The V and J ends lost 4 bases and 4 bases, in that order; junction bases with no gene match: 7. The germline CDR1 and CDR2 sequences are MNHEY and SVGAGI.

This receptor was obtained from a human donor with multiple sclerosis. The sample taken for sequencing was CD8+ T cells from PBMCs. The chain has TRBV6-5 and TRBJ2-3, with 8 bases identical to TRBD2. The CDR3 nucleotides are TGTGCCAGCAGTTCGGTAGCGGGATCGGCAGATACGCAGTATTTT. The encoded protein is CASSSVAGSADTQYF.